This T cell receptor beta chain was profiled in a study of T cells in Graves' hyperthyroidism and ophthalmopathy. The source material, RNA transcripts, was used to amplify TCR beta CDR3 regions. First-round RT-PCR of the TCR CDR3 relied on the HTBI primer set. Each CDR3 protein gets one entry after TCRdb re-called the multiplex PCR reads with MiXCR. The sample includes more than 500,000 distinct CDR3 sequences, about 17% of them seen just once. Ten or more counts support this clonotype. The CDR3 loop spans 12 amino acids. Germline lookup yields CDR1 GTSNPN and CDR2 SVGIG (reference sequence). Trimming removed 0 bases from V and 9 bases from J, with 9 bases in between.

Sequenced sample: blood. The source of this sequence is a woman in her thirties with Graves' hyperthyroidism. J is TRBJ2-1 and V is TRBV30; no clear D. The DNA of the CDR3 is TGTGCCTGGAGTGTAGTTGGCCTTGAGCAGTTCTTC. Its translation is CAWSVVGLEQFF.